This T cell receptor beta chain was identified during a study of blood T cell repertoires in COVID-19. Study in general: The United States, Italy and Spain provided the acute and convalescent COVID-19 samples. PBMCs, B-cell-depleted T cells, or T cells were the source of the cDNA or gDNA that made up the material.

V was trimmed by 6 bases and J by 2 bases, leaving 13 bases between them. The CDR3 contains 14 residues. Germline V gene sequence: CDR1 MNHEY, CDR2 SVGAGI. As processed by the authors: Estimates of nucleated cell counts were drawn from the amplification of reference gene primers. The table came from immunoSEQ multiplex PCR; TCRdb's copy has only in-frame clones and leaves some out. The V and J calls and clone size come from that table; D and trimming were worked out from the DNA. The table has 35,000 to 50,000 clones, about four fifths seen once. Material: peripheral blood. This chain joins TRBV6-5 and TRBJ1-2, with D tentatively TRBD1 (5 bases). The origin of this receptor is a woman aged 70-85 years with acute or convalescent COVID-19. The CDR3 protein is CASRTPTANYGYTF. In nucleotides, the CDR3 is TGTGCCAGCAGAACCCCGACAGCAAACTATGGCTACACCTTC.